This T cell receptor beta chain was captured by sequencing in a study of early T cells in non-severe SARS-CoV-2 infection. Separate cDNA molecules each had unique molecular identifiers attached to them. In TCRdb, the 5' RACE reads were re-called with MiXCR into one record per CDR3 protein. The sample gives under 50,000 distinct CDR3 sequences, over 3.5% of which show up once; around 6% is in the top ten. Germline CDR1 reads SQVTM; CDR2 reads ANQGSEA. The CDR3 spans 13 residues. The V end lost 6 bases, the J end lost 4 bases, and 15 bases lay between the germline ends. The source material was whole blood. The source of this sequence is an adult who was a healthcare worker with PCR-confirmed SARS-CoV-2 infection or an uninfected control (not recorded which). The chain links TRBV29-1 to TRBJ1-2; D call uncertain. The CDR3, as DNA: TGCAGCGTGGAAATAAACACAGTCTATGGCTACACCTTC. This codes for CSVEINTVYGYTF.